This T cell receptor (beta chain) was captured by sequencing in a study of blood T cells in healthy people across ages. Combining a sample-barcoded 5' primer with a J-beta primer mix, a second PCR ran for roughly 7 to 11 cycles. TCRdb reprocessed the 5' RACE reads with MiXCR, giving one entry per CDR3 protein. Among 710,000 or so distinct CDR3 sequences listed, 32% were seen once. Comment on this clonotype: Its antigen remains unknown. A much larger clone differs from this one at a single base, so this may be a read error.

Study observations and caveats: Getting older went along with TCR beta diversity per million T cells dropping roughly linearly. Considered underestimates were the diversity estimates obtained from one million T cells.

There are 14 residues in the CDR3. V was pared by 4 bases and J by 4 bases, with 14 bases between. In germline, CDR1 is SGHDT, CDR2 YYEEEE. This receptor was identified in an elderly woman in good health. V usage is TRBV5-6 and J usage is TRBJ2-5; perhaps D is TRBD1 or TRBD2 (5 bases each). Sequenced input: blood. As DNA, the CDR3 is TGTGCCAGCAGCCGGGGACCGGGTGGAGAGACCCAGTACTTC. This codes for CASSRGPGGETQYF.